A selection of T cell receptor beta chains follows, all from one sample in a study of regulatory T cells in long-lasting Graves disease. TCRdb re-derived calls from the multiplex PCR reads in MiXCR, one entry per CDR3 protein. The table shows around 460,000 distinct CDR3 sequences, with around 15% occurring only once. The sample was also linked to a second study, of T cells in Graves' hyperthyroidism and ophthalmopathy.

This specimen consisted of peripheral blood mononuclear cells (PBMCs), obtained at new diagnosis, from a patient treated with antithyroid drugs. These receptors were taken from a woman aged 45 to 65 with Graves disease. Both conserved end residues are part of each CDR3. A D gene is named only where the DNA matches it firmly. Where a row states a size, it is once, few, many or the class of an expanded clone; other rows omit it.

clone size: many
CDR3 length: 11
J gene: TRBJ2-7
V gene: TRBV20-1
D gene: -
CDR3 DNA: TGCAGTGCCCCGAGAGCGGGCGAGCAGTACTTC
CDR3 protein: CSAPRAGEQYF

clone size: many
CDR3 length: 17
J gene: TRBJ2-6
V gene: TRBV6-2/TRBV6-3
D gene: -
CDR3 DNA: TGTGCCAGCAGTTACTTTTCGGACATTACCGGGGCCAACGTCCTGACTTTC
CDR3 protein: CASSYFSDITGANVLTF

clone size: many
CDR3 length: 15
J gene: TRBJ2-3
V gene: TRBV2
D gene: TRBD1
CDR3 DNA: TGTGCCAGCAGGCTCAGACAGGGGGCAACAGATACGCAGTATTTT
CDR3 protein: CASRLRQGATDTQYF

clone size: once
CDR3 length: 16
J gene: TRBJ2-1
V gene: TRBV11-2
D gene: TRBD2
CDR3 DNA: TGTGCCAGCAGCGCCGGACTAGCGGGAGTCCCATCTGAGCAGTTCTTC
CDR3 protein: CASSAGLAGVPSEQFF

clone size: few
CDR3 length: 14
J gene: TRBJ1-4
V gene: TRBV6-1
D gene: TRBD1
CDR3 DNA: TGTGCCAGCAGTAAAACAGGGGATAATGAAAAACTGTTTTTT
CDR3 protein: CASSKTGDNEKLFF

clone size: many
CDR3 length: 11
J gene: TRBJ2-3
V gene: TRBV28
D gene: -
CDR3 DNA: TGTGCCAGCAGTATCACAGATACGCAGTATTTT
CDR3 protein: CASSITDTQYF

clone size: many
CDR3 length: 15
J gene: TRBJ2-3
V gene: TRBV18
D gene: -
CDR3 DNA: TGTGCCAGCTCACCCTCGACTAGACGCACAGATACGCAGTATTTT
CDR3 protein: CASSPSTRRTDTQYF

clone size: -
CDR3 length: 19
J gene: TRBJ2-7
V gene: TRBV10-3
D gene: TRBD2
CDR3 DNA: TGTGCCATCAGTGAATCAGGACTAGCGGGAGGGCCGGGAAGATACGAGCAGTACTTC
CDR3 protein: CAISESGLAGGPGRYEQYF

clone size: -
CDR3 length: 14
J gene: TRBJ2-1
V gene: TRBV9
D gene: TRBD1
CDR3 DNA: TGTGCCAGCAGCACTAGGGACAGGGTAAATGAGCAGTTCTTC
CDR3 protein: CASSTRDRVNEQFF

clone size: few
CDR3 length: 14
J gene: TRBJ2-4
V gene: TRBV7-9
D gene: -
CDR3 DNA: TGTGCCAGCAGCCCGACAGGTGATGGGAACATTCAGTACTTC
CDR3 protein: CASSPTGDGNIQYF